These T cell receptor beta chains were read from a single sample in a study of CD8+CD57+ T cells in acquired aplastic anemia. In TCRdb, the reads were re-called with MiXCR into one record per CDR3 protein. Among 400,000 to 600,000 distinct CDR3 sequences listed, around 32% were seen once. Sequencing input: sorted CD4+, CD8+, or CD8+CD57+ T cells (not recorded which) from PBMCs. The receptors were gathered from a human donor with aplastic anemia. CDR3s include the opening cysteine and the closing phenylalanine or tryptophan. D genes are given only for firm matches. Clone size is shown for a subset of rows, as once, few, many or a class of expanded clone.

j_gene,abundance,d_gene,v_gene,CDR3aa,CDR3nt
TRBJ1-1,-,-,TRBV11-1,CAGSLDLSSFVTEAFF,TGTGCCGGCAGCTTAGATTTATCCAGCTTTGTGACTGAAGCTTTCTTT
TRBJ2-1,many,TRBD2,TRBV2,CASSPGTSPVEQFF,TGTGCCAGCAGCCCCGGGACTAGCCCTGTTGAGCAGTTCTTC
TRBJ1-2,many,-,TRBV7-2,CASSLRVSYGYTF,TGTGCCAGCAGCTTAAGGGTTAGCTATGGCTACACCTTC
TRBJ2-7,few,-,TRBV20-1,CSASLVRPDSYEQYF,TGCAGTGCTAGTCTGGTCCGACCCGACTCCTACGAGCAGTACTTC
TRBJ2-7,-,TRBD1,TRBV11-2,CASSEPLGQGLDEQYF,TGTGCCAGCAGCGAACCTCTAGGACAGGGTTTGGACGAGCAGTACTTC
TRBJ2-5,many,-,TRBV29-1,CSGRRTSQETQYF,TGCAGCGGCCGAAGGACGAGCCAAGAGACCCAGTACTTC
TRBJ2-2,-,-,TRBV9,CASEGGSGELFF,TGTGCCAGCGAGGGGGGATCCGGGGAGCTGTTTTTT
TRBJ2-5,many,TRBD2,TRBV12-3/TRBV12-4,CASSLTGGEQETQYF,TGTGCCAGCAGCTTAACGGGGGGAGAGCAAGAGACCCAGTACTTC
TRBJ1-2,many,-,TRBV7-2,CASSFDRGRIYGYTF,TGTGCCAGCAGCTTTGACCGGGGGCGTATCTATGGCTACACCTTC
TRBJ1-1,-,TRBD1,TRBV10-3,CASSEGQMNTEAFF,TGTGCCAGCAGTGAGGGACAGATGAACACTGAAGCTTTCTTT
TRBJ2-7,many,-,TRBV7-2,CASSGSGANYEQYF,TGTGCCAGCAGCGGATCAGGGGCCAACTACGAGCAGTACTTC
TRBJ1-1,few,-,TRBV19,CASSIVQGLTEAFF,TGTGCCAGTAGTATAGTTCAGGGACTCACTGAAGCTTTCTTT
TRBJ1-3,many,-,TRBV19,CASRSLSGNTIYF,TGTGCCAGTAGAAGTCTCTCTGGAAACACCATATATTTT
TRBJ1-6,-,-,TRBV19,CASSTGKGIGSNSPLHF,TGTGCCAGTAGTACCGGGAAGGGGATAGGATCTAATTCACCCCTCCACTTT
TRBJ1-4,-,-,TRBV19,CASSPYSTNEKLFF,TGTGCCAGTAGCCCGTATTCAACTAATGAAAAACTGTTTTTT
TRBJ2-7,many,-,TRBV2,CASTQHRDTPGEQYF,TGTGCCAGCACCCAACACCGGGACACACCGGGCGAGCAGTACTTC
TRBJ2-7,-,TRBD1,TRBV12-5,CASGLRDRGGEQYF,TGTGCTAGTGGCCTCCGGGACAGGGGTGGCGAGCAGTACTTC
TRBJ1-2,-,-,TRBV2,CASSKNSGNTF,TGTGCCAGCAGTAAGAACTCTGGAAACACCTTC
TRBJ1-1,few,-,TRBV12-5,CASGLYSTNTEAFF,TGTGCTAGTGGTTTGTACAGCACGAACACTGAAGCTTTCTTT
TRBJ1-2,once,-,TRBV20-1,CSATGGHGYTF,TGCAGTGCTACAGGTGGCCATGGCTACACCTTC
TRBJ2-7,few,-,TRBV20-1,CSAKSVSSVLYEQYF,TGCAGTGCTAAGTCAGTCTCCTCAGTTTTGTACGAGCAGTACTTC
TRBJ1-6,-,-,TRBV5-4,CASSLEGLRKSSYNSPLHF,TGTGCCAGCAGCTTGGAAGGACTCCGGAAGAGCTCCTATAATTCACCCCTCCACTTT
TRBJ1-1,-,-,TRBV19,CASSILMAGFMNTEAFF,TGTGCCAGTAGTATATTAATGGCAGGGTTTATGAACACTGAAGCTTTCTTT
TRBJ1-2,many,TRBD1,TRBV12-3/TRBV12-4,CASSLTGNGYTF,TGTGCCAGCAGCTTGACAGGGAATGGCTACACCTTC
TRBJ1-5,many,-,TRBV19,CASMRAESSNQPQHF,TGTGCCAGTATGAGGGCCGAGAGTAGCAATCAGCCCCAGCATTTT
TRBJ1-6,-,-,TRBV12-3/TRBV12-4,CASSSRQAGHSPLHF,TGTGCCAGCAGTTCCCGACAGGCTGGGCACTCACCCCTCCACTTT
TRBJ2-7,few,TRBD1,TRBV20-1,CSATLTTGDPYEQYF,TGCAGTGCTACTTTGACGACAGGGGACCCCTACGAGCAGTACTTC
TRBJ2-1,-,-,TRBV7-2,CASSLGRVQFF,TGTGCCAGCAGCTTGGGCAGAGTGCAGTTCTTC
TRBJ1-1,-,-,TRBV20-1,CSARSDGNTEAFF,TGCAGTGCTAGATCGGACGGGAACACTGAAGCTTTCTTT
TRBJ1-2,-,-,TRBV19,CASTLKDHSRVPYGYTF,TGTGCCAGTACCCTCAAGGACCATTCCAGGGTGCCCTATGGCTACACCTTC
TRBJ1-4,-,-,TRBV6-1,CASSEFSRYNEKLFF,TGTGCCAGCAGTGAATTCTCCCGGTATAATGAAAAACTGTTTTTT
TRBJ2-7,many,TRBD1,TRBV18,CASSPTGAEQYF,TGTGCCAGCTCACCCACAGGGGCCGAGCAGTACTTC
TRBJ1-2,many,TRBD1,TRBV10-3,CAISSDRGPVDGGYTF,TGTGCCATCAGTTCTGACAGGGGACCGGTGGACGGAGGCTACACCTTC
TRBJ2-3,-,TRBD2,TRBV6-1,CASRPLAASTDTQYF,TGTGCCAGCAGGCCACTAGCGGCTAGCACAGATACGCAGTATTTT
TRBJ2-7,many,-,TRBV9,CASSVDQGSYEQYF,TGTGCCAGCAGCGTAGATCAGGGTTCCTACGAGCAGTACTTC
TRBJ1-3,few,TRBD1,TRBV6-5,CASSYFDRVSGNTIYF,TGTGCCAGCAGTTATTTCGACAGGGTCTCTGGAAACACCATATATTTT
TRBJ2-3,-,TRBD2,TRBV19,CASSISGGMTDTQYF,TGTGCCAGTAGTATTAGCGGGGGGATGACAGATACGCAGTATTTT
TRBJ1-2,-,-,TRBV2,CASKRQDYGYAF,TGTGCCAGCAAACGACAAGACTATGGCTACGCCTTC
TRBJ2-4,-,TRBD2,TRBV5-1,CASRLAVPGIQYF,TGCGCCAGCAGACTAGCGGTTCCAGGCATTCAGTACTTC
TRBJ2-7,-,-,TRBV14,CASSRLVYEQYF,TGTGCCAGCAGCCGCCTTGTCTACGAGCAGTACTTC
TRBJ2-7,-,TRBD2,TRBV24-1,CATSARPGAGAGEQYF,TGTGCCACCAGTGCTCGCCCCGGAGCGGGAGCGGGCGAGCAGTACTTC
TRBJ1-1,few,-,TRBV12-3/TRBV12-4,CASSLFWGENTEASF,TGTGCCAGCAGTTTGTTCTGGGGCGAAAACACTGAAGCTTCCTTT
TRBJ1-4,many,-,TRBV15,CATSEEGRGEKLFF,TGTGCCACCAGCGAGGAGGGGCGGGGTGAAAAACTGTTTTTT
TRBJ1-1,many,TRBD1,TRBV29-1,CSVGQGRRENTEAFF,TGCAGCGTCGGACAGGGACGGAGGGAGAACACTGAAGCTTTCTTT